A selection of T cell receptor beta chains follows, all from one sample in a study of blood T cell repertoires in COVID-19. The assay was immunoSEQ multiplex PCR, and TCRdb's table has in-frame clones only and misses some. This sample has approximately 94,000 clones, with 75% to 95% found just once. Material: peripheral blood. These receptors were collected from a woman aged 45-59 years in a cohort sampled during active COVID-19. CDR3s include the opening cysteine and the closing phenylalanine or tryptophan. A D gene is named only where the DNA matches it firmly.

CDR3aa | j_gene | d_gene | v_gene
CASTRDINSPLHF | TRBJ1-6 | NA | TRBV6-5
CASSFPGTGVRGPLHF | TRBJ1-6 | TRBD1 | TRBV28
CASSEGAGTDTQYF | TRBJ2-3 | NA | TRBV6-1
CASSNQAGGLGNTGELFF | TRBJ2-2 | NA | TRBV19
CASSFRGGGEAFF | TRBJ1-1 | NA | TRBV7-8
CASSAFTGVTEAFF | TRBJ1-1 | TRBD1 | TRBV2
CASSFLLTDTQYF | TRBJ2-3 | NA | TRBV5-6
CASSYGRQINNEQFF | TRBJ2-1 | NA | TRBV6-5
CASSQLANYGYTF | TRBJ1-2 | NA | TRBV3-1/TRBV3-2
CASSLEVQGNYGYTF | TRBJ1-2 | NA | TRBV5-6
CASRTTLNYNEQFF | TRBJ2-1 | NA | TRBV19
CASGARGHSNQPQHF | TRBJ1-5 | NA | TRBV12-5
CASSQDPAQGAYEQYF | TRBJ2-7 | TRBD1 | TRBV4-1
CASSTSFQGYTF | TRBJ1-2 | NA | TRBV19
CASSPWTGATGNTIYF | TRBJ1-3 | TRBD1 | TRBV3-1/TRBV3-2
CASSVAQGVSNEQFF | TRBJ2-1 | TRBD1 | TRBV9
CASGLGDGNKDEQFF | TRBJ2-1 | NA | TRBV12-5
CASSEDSRDGPPLHF | TRBJ1-6 | NA | TRBV19
CASSAADGNLYYGYTF | TRBJ1-2 | NA | TRBV19
CASSFGQAVPGELFF | TRBJ2-2 | TRBD1 | TRBV5-5
CASSQRGRGNEQYF | TRBJ2-7 | NA | TRBV3-1/TRBV3-2
CASSQGGAGAHVLTF | TRBJ2-6 | NA | TRBV4-2
CASSQAGTGLSEAFF | TRBJ1-1 | TRBD1 | TRBV3-1/TRBV3-2
CASSQRDRGLVILHF | TRBJ1-6 | TRBD1 | TRBV4-1
CASSQPGTGGRTEAFF | TRBJ1-1 | TRBD1 | TRBV3-1/TRBV3-2
CASSRRQGGNSPLHF | TRBJ1-6 | TRBD1 | TRBV28
CASRSRTDTQYF | TRBJ2-3 | NA | TRBV28
CASSLRQGWGYGYTF | TRBJ1-2 | TRBD1 | TRBV27
CASSVRTSGMDYEQYF | TRBJ2-7 | TRBD2 | TRBV7-9
CSVVEGSTGELFF | TRBJ2-2 | NA | TRBV29-1
CASSEFSGENGYTF | TRBJ1-2 | NA | TRBV6-1
CASTPLGTENTGELFF | TRBJ2-2 | TRBD1 | TRBV7-3
CASSKRGGQSNEQFF | TRBJ2-1 | TRBD2 | TRBV6-4
CASSLEPPGTHYEQYF | TRBJ2-7 | NA | TRBV11-3
CAWSVQGSYEQYF | TRBJ2-7 | NA | TRBV30
CSVATYNEQFF | TRBJ2-1 | NA | TRBV29-1
CASSQNSKTGNYGYTF | TRBJ1-2 | NA | TRBV14
CASSLAPGTGFSEQYF | TRBJ2-7 | TRBD1 | TRBV7-8
CASSSSGTSGGTEETQYF | TRBJ2-5 | TRBD2 | TRBV27
CASSPTGTIGGIQYF | TRBJ2-4 | TRBD2 | TRBV14
CASSTGTGTAYEQYF | TRBJ2-7 | TRBD1 | TRBV5-1
CASSLEGLGSGNTIYF | TRBJ1-3 | NA | TRBV5-6
CAISDWDTQETQYF | TRBJ2-5 | NA | TRBV10-3
CASSFGQGRDEQFF | TRBJ2-1 | TRBD1 | TRBV5-1
CASSLRGSGTEAFF | TRBJ1-1 | NA | TRBV11-3
CASSYPSSGSYEQYF | TRBJ2-7 | TRBD2 | TRBV5-1